The 8 T cell receptor beta chains in this list originate from one sample, sequenced in a study of shared clonotypes between healthy human individuals. TCRdb's table, derived via immunoSEQ multiplex PCR, lists solely in-frame clones and lacks some. The sample consists of nearly 2 million clones, about 94% of them appearing once. Only CD45RO-negative cells positively selected for CCR7 counted as naive CD8 cells, so terminally differentiated effector memory CD45RA+ cells were excluded. Sequencing input: naive CD8+ T cells sorted from blood. Receptor source: a man aged 18 to 29 in good health.

The chain carries TRBV5-1 and TRBJ1-2; 7 nucleotides align to TRBD1. The CDR3 totals 17 residues. V shed 1 base and J 0 bases; nucleotides not matched to a gene: 9. Germline V CDR1 and CDR2: SGHRS, YFSETQ. The CDR3: CASSLSQGVYANYGYTF. CDR3 sequence (DNA): TGCGCCAGCAGCTTGTCCCAGGGGGTCTACGCTAACTATGGCTACACCTTC.

CDR3 nucleotides: TGTGCCAGCAGCTTAGGGACTAGCGGGCTGGCAGATACGCAGTATTTT. This sequence encodes CASSLGTSGLADTQYF. The chain recombines TRBV7-2 with TRBJ2-3, with 11 bases aligning to TRBD2. J was trimmed by 4 bases and V by 1 base; bases with no gene match: 4. The CDR3 is made up of 16 amino acids. The V gene's germline CDR1 is SGHTA and CDR2 FQGNSA.

The genes are TRBV7-9 and TRBJ2-7, with D possibly being TRBD2 (6 bases). The V end was cut by 1 base, the J end by 6 bases, with 19 bases between. CDR3 size: 16 residues. Germline CDR1 and CDR2: SEHNR and FQNEAQ (reference sequence). CDR3 DNA sequence: TGTGCCAGCAGCTTAGGTGGGGGGTTGAGTACGCTCGAGCAGTACTTC. It codes for CASSLGGGLSTLEQYF.

The rearrangement uses TRBV7-9 and TRBJ2-1; a possible D gene is TRBD1 (5 bases). Germline CDR1 reads SEHNR; CDR2 reads FQNEAQ (reference sequence). Between the trimmed V and J ends, which lost 5 bases and 5 bases, there was a span of 16 bases. CDR3 length equals 15 residues. The CDR3 nucleotides read TGTGCCAGCAGCCTGTCCTTTTGGGGCCACAATGAGCAGTTCTTC. It yields the protein CASSLSFWGHNEQFF.

J is TRBJ1-2 and V is TRBV11-2; D may be TRBD1 (5 bases). Trimming took off 0 bases at V and 8 bases at J, with 13 bases between the two ends. The CDR3 spans 14 residues. Germline values: CDR1 SGHAT, CDR2 FQNNGV. Here the CDR3 DNA reads TGTGCCAGCAGCTTAGATCGCAGGGATTACGGCTACACCTTC. Its translation: CASSLDRRDYGYTF.

The chain is built from TRBV4-1 and TRBJ1-5, with TRBD1 as a possible D gene (6 bases). The CDR3 runs to 16 residues. V lost 3 bases and J 0 bases, leaving 12 bases between the germline ends. From germline, CDR1 is MGHRA and CDR2 YSYEKL. The CDR3, as DNA: TGCGCCAGCAGCCACGAGGGGGGACCTAGCAATCAGCCCCAGCATTTT. As protein: CASSHEGGPSNQPQHF.

V and J are TRBV6-1 and TRBJ2-1; D remains ambiguous. The CDR3 spans 17 residues. The V and J ends lost 1 base and 4 bases respectively, with 17 bases between them. Germline CDR1 is MNHNS and CDR2 is SASEGT. The CDR3 loop reads CASSEGRAYLPYNEQFF. The CDR3, as DNA: TGTGCCAGCAGTGAAGGCCGGGCCTACCTCCCTTACAATGAGCAGTTCTTC.

The V gene is TRBV29-1, the J gene TRBJ2-5; maybe TRBD2 (5 bases). CDR1 and CDR2 (germline): SQVTM, ANQGSEA. The CDR3 is 14 amino acids. V dropped 3 bases and J dropped 2 bases, with 13 bases sitting between them. The CDR3 loop reads CSVDLRESQETQYF. The CDR3 DNA reads as TGCAGCGTTGACCTGAGGGAGTCGCAAGAGACCCAGTACTTC. Using reference TRBV29-1 and TRBJ2-5 for the parts outside the CDR3, the full variable domain is SAVISQKPSRDICQRGTSLTIQCQVDSQVTMMFWYRQQPGQSLTLIATANQGSEATYESGFVIDKFPISRPNLTFSTLTVSNMSPEDSSIYLCSVDLRESQETQYFGPGTRLLVL.